This section outlines one T cell receptor beta chain sequence together with its context. Antigen: not known. Antigen-specific CD4+ T cells were first expanded with viral peptide pools by the ViraFEST assay and only then sequenced. It was after around 10 days of culture that CD4+ T cells were isolated. From March to December 2020, the person had a SARS-CoV-2 infection that was confirmed by PCR. Each person got two doses of an mRNA SARS-CoV-2 vaccine, BNT162b2 or mRNA-1273. The data derive from a study of vaccination effects on CD4 cells after COVID-19. Study at large: Convalescent patients (three in total) were sampled early and late after vaccination.

The method was immunoSEQ multiplex PCR; TCRdb's version includes in-frame clones alone and lacks a portion of them. The sample has 14,000 or so clones, around 81% seen once. CDR3 length equals 15 residues. Germline CDR1 SNHLY, CDR2 FYNNEI. V shed 7 bases and J shed 2 bases, with 14 bases lying between them. This TCR was recovered from a human donor who had a prior SARS-CoV-2 infection. This chain uses TRBV2 with TRBJ2-2, with D perhaps matching TRBD2 (5 bases). Material: CD4+ T cells from PBMCs cultured with SARS-CoV-2 spike peptides, obtained after COVID-19 vaccination. The CDR3 region has the DNA TGTGCCAGCAAAGACGGACTTCTCAACACCGGGGAGCTGTTTTTT. Its translation is CASKDGLLNTGELFF.